This T cell receptor beta chain was sequenced in a study of T cell responses to AZD1222 COVID-19 vaccine. Study results and caveats: Donor demographics were predominantly white British with a female majority; clonal diversity may be underestimated. Regions left unmutated in variants are reportedly the target of nearly half of spike-specific TCRs.

TCRdb's copy holds only in-frame clones and misses some; the assay was immunoSEQ multiplex PCR. The sample lists some 100,000 clones, around nine tenths occurring once. This clone was found once. Its target is unknown. The clonotype was recovered from an adult in good health. The input for sequencing was peripheral blood, taken on day 0 of AZD1222 vaccination.

CDR3 in DNA: TGTGCCAGCAGCCAAGTGGCAGGTTCCTACGAGCAGTACTTC. Residues: CASSQVAGSYEQYF. The chain carries TRBV14 and TRBJ2-7; D gene ambiguous. CDR1 SGHDN and CDR2 FVKESK come from the germline V gene. Trimming stripped 1 base from V and 1 base from J, with 8 bases between. The CDR3 contains 14 residues.